This TCR beta chain was obtained from a study of blood T cell repertoires in COVID-19. Across the whole study: The United States, Italy and Spain provided the acute and convalescent COVID-19 samples.

J was trimmed by 5 bases and V by 3 bases; bases with no gene match: 12. This CDR3 comprises 16 residues. CDR1 and CDR2 (germline): DFQATT, SNEGSKA (reference sequence). The data were produced by immunoSEQ multiplex PCR, yet TCRdb's version contains in-frame clones alone and is incomplete. There are about 55,000 clones in the sample; roughly 86% occur only once, and 7.5% to 8.5% lies in the top ten. The genes are TRBV20-1 and TRBJ2-1; 8 positions match TRBD2. The source material was peripheral blood. The receptor comes from a man aged 55 to 70 with active COVID-19. CDR3 region: CSASPPLAGLNNEQFF. DNA for the CDR3: TGCAGTGCTAGTCCCCCCCTAGCGGGCCTGAACAATGAGCAGTTCTTC.